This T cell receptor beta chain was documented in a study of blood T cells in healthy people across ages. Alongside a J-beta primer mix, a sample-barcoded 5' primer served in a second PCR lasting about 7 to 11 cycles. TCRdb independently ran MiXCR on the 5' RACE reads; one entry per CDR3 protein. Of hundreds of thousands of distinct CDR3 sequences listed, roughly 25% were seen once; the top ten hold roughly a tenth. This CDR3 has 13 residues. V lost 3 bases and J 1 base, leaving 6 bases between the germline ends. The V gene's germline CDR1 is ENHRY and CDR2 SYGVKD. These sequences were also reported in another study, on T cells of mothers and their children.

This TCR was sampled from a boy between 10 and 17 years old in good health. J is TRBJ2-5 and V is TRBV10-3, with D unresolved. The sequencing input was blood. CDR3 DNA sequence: TGTGCCATCAGTGAATCGGCCCAAGAGACCCAGTACTTC. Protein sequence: CAISESAQETQYF.